This is a list of T cell receptor beta chains from one sample in a study of cytomegalovirus exposure and HLA in healthy donors. Generated by immunoSEQ multiplex PCR, the TCRdb table keeps only in-frame clones and is missing some. Altogether some 130,000 clones are present, around 70% being singletons, with the ten largest covering roughly 7%. Material for sequencing was PBMCs. These receptors were obtained from a male donor in good health and CMV-seronegative. Both conserved end residues are part of each CDR3. D genes are given only for firm matches. For some rows the clone size is stated as once, few or many, or as a class when expanded; others skip it.

abundance: .
v_gene: TRBV12-2
len: 10
j_gene: TRBJ1-2
d_gene: .
CDR3aa: CASRVSGYTF
CDR3nt: TGTGCAAGTCGCGTGAGTGGCTACACCTTC

abundance: .
v_gene: TRBV5-4
len: 17
j_gene: TRBJ2-3
d_gene: .
CDR3aa: CASAQGGGGSWADTQYF
CDR3nt: TGTGCCAGCGCCCAGGGGGGAGGTGGTTCGTGGGCAGATACGCAGTATTTT

abundance: .
v_gene: TRBV5-1
len: 14
j_gene: TRBJ2-1
d_gene: .
CDR3aa: CASSFVSFNNEQFF
CDR3nt: TGCGCCAGCAGCTTCGTGAGTTTCAACAATGAGCAGTTCTTC

abundance: .
v_gene: TRBV4-3
len: 16
j_gene: TRBJ1-1
d_gene: .
CDR3aa: CASSQDLTGLNTEAFF
CDR3nt: TGCGCCAGCAGCCAAGATCTAACGGGGTTGAACACTGAAGCTTTCTTT

abundance: .
v_gene: TRBV19
len: 15
j_gene: TRBJ1-1
d_gene: TRBD1
CDR3aa: CASGPGGPVDTEAFF
CDR3nt: TGTGCCAGTGGACCAGGGGGCCCGGTGGATACTGAAGCTTTCTTT

abundance: .
v_gene: TRBV18
len: 13
j_gene: TRBJ1-1
d_gene: .
CDR3aa: CASSLSGNTEAFF
CDR3nt: TGTGCCAGCTCATTATCGGGGAACACTGAAGCTTTCTTT

abundance: .
v_gene: TRBV7-6
len: 17
j_gene: TRBJ1-6
d_gene: .
CDR3aa: CASSFFGGGTYNSPLHF
CDR3nt: TGTGCCAGCAGCTTCTTCGGCGGGGGGACCTATAATTCACCCCTCCACTTT

abundance: .
v_gene: TRBV4-2
len: 15
j_gene: TRBJ2-7
d_gene: TRBD2
CDR3aa: CASSQVAGETYEQYF
CDR3nt: TGTGCCAGCAGCCAAGTAGCGGGGGAAACCTACGAGCAGTACTTC

abundance: few
v_gene: TRBV7-2
len: 13
j_gene: TRBJ1-5
d_gene: .
CDR3aa: CASSLAQDQPQHF
CDR3nt: TGTGCCAGCAGCTTGGCACAGGATCAGCCCCAGCATTTT

abundance: .
v_gene: TRBV7-6
len: 16
j_gene: TRBJ2-4
d_gene: TRBD1
CDR3aa: CASSPATGGAKNIQYF
CDR3nt: TGTGCCAGCAGCCCGGCGACAGGGGGAGCCAAAAACATTCAGTACTTC

abundance: .
v_gene: TRBV7-6
len: 14
j_gene: TRBJ2-7
d_gene: TRBD1
CDR3aa: CASSSTGSSYEQYF
CDR3nt: TGTGCCAGCAGCTCGACAGGGTCATCCTACGAGCAGTACTTC

abundance: .
v_gene: TRBV5-3
len: 16
j_gene: TRBJ2-2
d_gene: TRBD2
CDR3aa: CARSSTSGRGTGELFF
CDR3nt: TGTGCCAGAAGCTCAACTAGCGGGAGGGGTACCGGGGAGCTGTTTTTT

abundance: .
v_gene: TRBV2
len: 15
j_gene: TRBJ2-6
d_gene: TRBD1
CDR3aa: CASSTGGSGANVLTF
CDR3nt: TGTGCCAGCAGCACAGGGGGTTCTGGGGCCAACGTCCTGACTTTC

abundance: .
v_gene: TRBV27
len: 16
j_gene: TRBJ1-2
d_gene: TRBD1
CDR3aa: CASSLRGQGNSYGYTF
CDR3nt: TGTGCCAGCAGTTTACGGGGACAGGGGAACAGCTATGGCTACACCTTC

abundance: .
v_gene: TRBV5-6
len: 15
j_gene: TRBJ1-5
d_gene: .
CDR3aa: CASSGKTEGNQPQHF
CDR3nt: TGTGCCAGCAGCGGAAAGACAGAGGGCAATCAGCCCCAGCATTTT

abundance: .
v_gene: TRBV25-1
len: 15
j_gene: TRBJ2-7
d_gene: TRBD1
CDR3aa: CASSVGTGYPYEQYF
CDR3nt: TGTGCCAGCAGTGTTGGGACAGGGTACCCCTACGAGCAGTACTTC

abundance: .
v_gene: TRBV9
len: 16
j_gene: TRBJ2-7
d_gene: TRBD2
CDR3aa: CASSVDTLAGVHEQYF
CDR3nt: TGTGCCAGCAGCGTGGATACGTTGGCGGGAGTCCACGAGCAGTACTTC